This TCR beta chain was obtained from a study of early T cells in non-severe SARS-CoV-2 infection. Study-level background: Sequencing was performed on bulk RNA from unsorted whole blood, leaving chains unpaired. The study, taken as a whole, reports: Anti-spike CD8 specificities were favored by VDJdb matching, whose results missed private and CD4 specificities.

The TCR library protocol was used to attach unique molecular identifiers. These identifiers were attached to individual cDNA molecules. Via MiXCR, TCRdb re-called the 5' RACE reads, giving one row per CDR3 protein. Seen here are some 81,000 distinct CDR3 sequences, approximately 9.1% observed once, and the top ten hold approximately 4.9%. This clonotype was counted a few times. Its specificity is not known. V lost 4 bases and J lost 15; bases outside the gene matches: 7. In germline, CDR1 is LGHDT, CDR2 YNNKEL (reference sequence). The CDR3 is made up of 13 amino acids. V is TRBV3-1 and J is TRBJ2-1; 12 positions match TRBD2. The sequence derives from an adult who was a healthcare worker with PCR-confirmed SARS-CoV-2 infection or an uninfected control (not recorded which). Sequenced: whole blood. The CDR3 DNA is TGTGCCAGCAGCCGGACTAGCGGGAACCGACTGTTCTTC. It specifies CASSRTSGNRLFF.